The 30 T cell receptor beta chains given below trace back to one sample, sequenced in a study of blood T cell repertoires in COVID-19 (dated by TCRdb to 2018 to 2021). Library construction relied on the immunoSEQ multiplex PCR assay. Drawn from immuneACCESS, this table holds only the in-frame rearrangements with V and J called that TCRdb kept. Clones are partly lost; checked studies trace under half to an unresolved V gene and leave the rest unexplained. The sample table holds over 70,000 clones, of which 84% were seen once. The ten top clones hold 25% to 30% of the sample. The source material was peripheral blood. The receptors originated from a human donor in a cohort sampled during active COVID-19.

This clone occurred once. The chain carries TRBV12-3 or TRBV12-4 and TRBJ2-3, with D possibly matching TRBD2 (6 bases). The CDR3 contains 13 residues. V was pared by 6 bases and J by 8 bases, with 15 bases between. CDR3: CASREAAGSTQYF. In DNA form, the CDR3 reads TGTGCCAGCAGGGAGGCCGCGGGATCTACGCAGTATTTT.

The V and J genes are TRBV3-1 (or the pseudogene TRBV3-2) and TRBJ1-2, with 12 bases that match TRBD1. V lost 2 bases, J lost 8 bases, and 9 bases stayed unmatched. Germline V gene lookup returns CDR1 LGHDT and CDR2 YNNKEL (reference sequence). The CDR3 extends over 16 amino acids. In DNA form, the CDR3 reads TGTGCCAGCAGCCAACGAGGGGGACAGGGGGCGCGAGGCTACACCTTC. It is translated as CASSQRGGQGARGYTF.

This clone appeared a few times. The rearrangement links TRBV5-8 to TRBJ2-5, with D tentatively TRBD2 (5 bases). From germline, CDR1 is SGHTS and CDR2 YDEGEE. The V end was cut by 1 base, the J end by 7 bases, with 11 bases between. The CDR3 length is 13 residues. The CDR3 is CASSLNAAGTQYF. The CDR3 DNA sequence: TGTGCCAGCAGCTTGAATGCGGCGGGGACCCAGTACTTC.

J is TRBJ2-3 and V is TRBV14; 8 nucleotides line up with TRBD1. J lost 2 bases, V lost 5 bases, and 3 bases had no gene match. Looked up from germline, CDR1 is SGHDN and CDR2 is FVKESK. The CDR3 has 14 residues. The CDR3 here is CASSGQGNTDTQYF. The CDR3 DNA reads as TGTGCCAGCAGCGGACAGGGAAACACAGATACGCAGTATTTT.

The chain links TRBV28 to TRBJ2-7, with a weak D call TRBD1 (6 bases). CDR3 length: 14 amino acids. CDR1 and CDR2 from the germline V gene are MDHEN and SYDVKM. Deletions cut 9 bases from V and 2 bases from J, with 17 bases between. In nucleotides, the CDR3 is TGTGCCAGTAAGTTACAGGGCACTACCTACGAGCAGTACTTC. Its protein product is CASKLQGTTYEQYF.

The chain joins TRBV27 to TRBJ1-3; D remains unclear. The CDR3 runs to 17 residues. CDR1 and CDR2 (germline): MNHEY, SMNVEV (reference sequence). Trimming left V 2 bases short and J 0 bases short, with 14 bases between. CDR3 sequence: CASSLGPLVHSGNTIYF. The CDR3 region has the DNA TGTGCCAGCAGTTTAGGCCCCCTGGTTCACTCTGGAAACACCATATATTTT.

V and J are TRBV24-1 and TRBJ1-1, with D perhaps TRBD1 (6 bases). V was pared by 5 bases and J by 3 bases, with 12 bases between. There are 14 residues in the CDR3. The V gene's germline CDR1 is KGHDR and CDR2 SFDVKD. For the CDR3, the DNA is TGTGCCACCAGTGTGAACAGGGTGGACACTGAAGCTTTCTTT. The encoded protein is CATSVNRVDTEAFF.

The chain recombines TRBV5-1 with TRBJ1-1; 7 bases map to TRBD1. The CDR3 extends over 13 amino acids. The J segment lost 0 bases and the V segment lost 4 bases, leaving 0 bases of the junction unmatched. Germline CDR1 is SGHRS and CDR2 is YFSETQ. CDR3 bases: TGCGCCAGCAGCGGGACAGTGAACACTGAAGCTTTCTTT. This encodes CASSGTVNTEAFF.

This rearrangement joins TRBV18 to TRBJ2-1, with 7 bases identical to TRBD1. CDR3 length: 13 amino acids. Per germline, CDR1 KGHSH and CDR2 LQKENI. The ends lost 5 bases at V and 5 bases at J; junction bases unmatched: 3. CDR3 residues: CASSSGQDNEQFF. The CDR3 nucleotides are TGTGCCAGCTCATCCGGACAGGACAATGAGCAGTTCTTC.

This clone was seen many times. The chain uses TRBV7-9 and TRBJ1-2; 7 bases are shared with TRBD1. The CDR3 runs to 13 residues. Germline V CDR1 and CDR2: SEHNR, FQNEAQ (reference sequence). Trimming took 7 bases from V and 9 from J; bases not matched to a gene: 11. CDR3 DNA: TGTGCCAGCACCATCGACAGGGTGGGAAGCTACACCTTC. Translation: CASTIDRVGSYTF.

The V gene is TRBV19, the J gene TRBJ1-2; TRBD1 agrees at 7 bases. The CDR3 loop spans 18 amino acids. Trimming at V came to 10 bases and at J to 9 bases, leaving 29 bases not matched to a gene. The germline V gene encodes CDR1 LNHDA and CDR2 SQIVND (reference sequence). Here the CDR3 reads CATEAPQGQRERESRYTF. Here the CDR3 DNA reads TGTGCCACCGAGGCACCCCAGGGACAGCGGGAGCGGGAGAGTCGCTACACCTTC.

The chain joins TRBV5-1 to TRBJ2-1, with TRBD1 identical over 12 bases. CDR3 size: 15 residues. Trimming cost V 3 bases and J 8 bases; bases outside gene matches: 6. Germline-derived CDR1 and CDR2 are SGHRS and YFSETQ. CDR3 bases: TGCGCCAGCAGCTCGGGACAGGGGGCTTGGGATGAGCAGTTCTTC. Translating it yields CASSSGQGAWDEQFF.

The chain links TRBV24-1 to TRBJ2-7, with D possibly TRBD1 on 6 matching bases. CDR1 and CDR2 from the germline V gene are KGHDR and SFDVKD. V lost 9 bases, J lost 4 bases, and 12 bases lay in between. This CDR3 spans 12 amino acids. The CDR3 region has the DNA TGTGCCACCCGGGAAGGGGGTTACGAGCAGTACTTC. Amino acid sequence: CATREGGYEQYF.

This clone was observed once. The chain links TRBV12-3 or TRBV12-4 to TRBJ1-6, with D uncertain. V gave up 6 bases and J gave up 7 bases, with 7 bases separating them. There are 12 residues in the CDR3. CDR3 nucleotides: TGTGCCAGCAGCGAGATCAATTCACCCCTCCACTTT. Translating it yields CASSEINSPLHF.

The table lists this clone with a count of one. V gene TRBV28 combines with J gene TRBJ2-7; unclear D gene. The CDR3 extends over 12 amino acids. Trimming took 5 bases from V and 3 from J, leaving 8 bases between them. Germline V gene sequence: CDR1 MDHEN, CDR2 SYDVKM. CDR3 in amino acids: CASSIPGYEQYF. The CDR3 DNA reads TGTGCCAGCAGTATCCCGGGCTACGAGCAGTACTTC. Full variable domain (rest looked up from reference TRBV28 and TRBJ2-7): DVKVTQSSRYLVKRTGEKVFLECVQDMDHENMFWYRQDPGLGLRLIYFSYDVKMKEKGDIPEGYSVSREKKERFSLILESASTNQTSMYLCASSIPGYEQYFGPGTRLTVT.

V and J are TRBV5-4 and TRBJ2-3, with 12 bases matching TRBD1. The CDR3 has 19 residues. With V trimmed by 4 bases and J by 3 bases, 15 bases remained unmatched. Germline assignment: CDR1 SGHNT and CDR2 YYREEE (reference sequence). Written as DNA, the CDR3 is TGTGCCAGCAGCCCCATCCGGGACAGGGGGCTTGTTAGGACAGATACGCAGTATTTT. It encodes CASSPIRDRGLVRTDTQYF.

The J gene is TRBJ1-5, the V gene TRBV2; D remains unclear. The CDR3 covers 15 residues. The germline V and J ends were trimmed by 1 base and 6 bases, with 13 bases remaining between them. The V gene's germline CDR1 is SNHLY and CDR2 FYNNEI. The CDR3 region is CASSEVTGFGQPQHF. Written as DNA, the CDR3 is TGTGCCAGCAGTGAAGTCACGGGGTTCGGTCAGCCCCAGCATTTT.

On this clone itself: This specimen includes other DNA sequences encoding the same CDR3. The gene calls are TRBV7-6 and TRBJ2-5; no clear D. This CDR3 has 11 residues. Germline lookup yields CDR1 SGHVS and CDR2 FNYEAQ. Trimming removed 7 bases from V and 5 bases from J, with 8 bases in between. The CDR3: CASTSGETQYF. The CDR3 DNA sequence: TGTGCCAGCACCTCCGGGGAGACCCAGTACTTC.

This clone was picked up one time. The CDR3 bases are TGCAGCGTTGGACGACAGGCCGGGGAGACCCAGTACTTC. Translation: CSVGRQAGETQYF. V gene TRBV29-1 combines with J gene TRBJ2-5, with D possibly TRBD1 on 6 matching bases. Per germline, CDR1 SQVTM and CDR2 ANQGSEA. V was cut by 4 bases and J by 5 bases, with 14 bases left in between. The CDR3 loop spans 13 amino acids.

The J gene is TRBJ2-7, the V gene TRBV5-4; TRBD1 matches 9 bases. The CDR3 contains 14 residues. Germline CDR1 and CDR2: SGHNT and YYREEE (reference sequence). With V trimmed by 4 bases and J by 5 bases, 7 bases remained unmatched. The CDR3: CASSKGQGADEQYF. CDR3 nucleotide sequence: TGTGCCAGCAGCAAGGGACAGGGTGCCGACGAGCAGTACTTC.

This clone has only one observation. V gene TRBV4-1 combines with J gene TRBJ2-5; D perhaps matches TRBD2 (5 bases). Germline V gene lookup returns CDR1 MGHRA and CDR2 YSYEKL. This CDR3 comprises 16 residues. Deletions cut 1 base from V and 2 bases from J, with 14 bases between. The CDR3 spells CASSQGQRAGQETQYF. In DNA form, the CDR3 reads TGCGCCAGCAGCCAAGGCCAGAGGGCAGGTCAAGAGACCCAGTACTTC.

This rearrangement joins TRBV20-1 to TRBJ2-1, with TRBD2 as a possible D gene (5 bases). V dropped 5 bases and J dropped 9 bases, with 11 bases sitting between them. There are 11 residues in the CDR3. Germline V lookup: CDR1 DFQATT, CDR2 SNEGSKA (reference sequence). In nucleotides, the CDR3 is TGCAGTGCTCCAAAAGGGAGTGAGCAGTTCTTC. This encodes CSAPKGSEQFF.

CDR3 nucleotide sequence: TGTGCCAGCAGCCAGGTGGGAGGGAGTGAGCAGTTCTTC. Its protein product is CASSQVGGSEQFF. The gene calls are TRBV14 and TRBJ2-1; 7 bases match TRBD2. Germline lookup yields CDR1 SGHDN and CDR2 FVKESK. Trimming removed 3 bases from V and 9 bases from J; junction bases left unmatched: 5. The CDR3 sequence is 13 residues long.

The V call is TRBV10-2, the J call TRBJ2-1; TRBD2 matches at 9 bases. The J segment lost 8 bases and the V segment lost 3 bases, leaving 8 bases of the junction unmatched. CDR1 is WSHSY and CDR2 is SAAADI in the germline V gene. This CDR3 has 15 amino acids. CDR3 residues: CASSDPGLARDEQFF. Here the CDR3 DNA reads TGCGCCAGCAGTGACCCGGGACTAGCAAGGGATGAGCAGTTCTTC.

The gene calls are TRBV6-2 or TRBV6-3 and TRBJ1-1; tentative D call: TRBD1 (5 bases). Germline CDR1 reads MNHEY; CDR2 reads SVGEGT. V lost 5 bases, J lost 3 bases, and 10 bases lay in between. CDR3 size: 13 residues. The CDR3: CASSPRRDTEAFF. Here the CDR3 DNA reads TGTGCCAGCAGTCCCCGCAGGGACACTGAAGCTTTCTTT.

The gene calls are TRBV5-4 and TRBJ1-1, with 8 bases identical to TRBD1. The CDR3 runs 14 residues. Germline loops: CDR1 SGHNT, CDR2 YYREEE (reference sequence). Trimming cost V 2 bases and J 5 bases; bases outside gene matches: 5. CDR3 residues: CASSFRGLRTEAFF. The CDR3 DNA sequence: TGTGCCAGCAGCTTCAGGGGGCTGAGAACTGAAGCTTTCTTT.

This chain uses TRBV4-3 with TRBJ2-5; 11 nucleotides align to TRBD2. The germline gives CDR1 LGHNA, CDR2 YSLEER. With V trimmed by 4 bases and J by 3 bases, 10 bases remained unmatched. There are 17 residues in the CDR3. The DNA for the CDR3 is TGCGCCAGCAGCCGGCATCTAGCGGGGGGCCAAGAAGAGACCCAGTACTTC. This sequence encodes CASSRHLAGGQEETQYF.

The chain is built from TRBV19 and TRBJ2-3; D is ambiguous. Germline-derived CDR1 and CDR2 are LNHDA and SQIVND (reference sequence). The CDR3 length is 16 residues. Trimming took off 6 bases at V and 0 bases at J, with 16 bases between the two ends. This chain's CDR3 is CASSRHETRSTDTQYF. In DNA, the CDR3 is TGTGCCAGTAGCCGCCACGAAACGAGAAGCACAGATACGCAGTATTTT.

This clone came up a few times. The CDR3, as DNA: TGTGCCAGCAGCTTACCTGGGACAGAAGGTGGTGGCTACACCTTC. Translating it yields CASSLPGTEGGGYTF. J is TRBJ1-2 and V is TRBV7-9; 7 nucleotides agree with TRBD1. With V trimmed by 2 bases and J by 7 bases, 10 bases remained unmatched. Germline assignment: CDR1 SEHNR and CDR2 FQNEAQ (reference sequence). The CDR3 runs 15 residues.

This chain connects TRBV12-3 or TRBV12-4 to TRBJ2-1, with D uncertain. The CDR3 is 13 residues long. V was clipped by 5 bases and J by 6 bases, with 11 bases between them. CDR3 in amino acids: CASSRDSGNEQFF. The CDR3 nucleotides read TGTGCCAGCAGTCGTGACTCTGGCAATGAGCAGTTCTTC.